This entry concerns a single T cell receptor beta chain. Healthy Caucasians were all of the donors. This specimen belongs to a study of identical twins. Template switching added a universal primer binding site, and final cDNA carried unique molecular identifiers. Using its own MiXCR run on the 5' RACE reads, TCRdb lists one record per CDR3 protein. The repertoire consists of about 470,000 distinct CDR3 sequences, with approximately 24% occurring once and the leading ten covering 2.9%. The CDR3 is 15 residues long. V lost 2 bases and J 1 base, leaving 12 bases between the germline ends. Germline-derived CDR1 and CDR2 are SGHRS and YFSETQ. This sample also appeared in a second study, on T cells expressing NK-cell markers. Turning to that study: It was sorted CD3+CD56+NKG2C+, CD3+CD56+NKG2C- and CD3+CD56-NKG2C+ T cells that supplied the TCR beta repertoires.

The TCR sequence derives from a woman between 18 and 30 years old in good health. Sample: CD4+ T cells sorted from blood. The chain recombines TRBV5-1 with TRBJ1-1, with D tentatively TRBD1 (5 bases). The CDR3 nucleotides are TGCGCCAGCAGCTTTATGGGGCGGGAGAACACTGAAGCTTTCTTT. Translating it yields CASSFMGRENTEAFF.